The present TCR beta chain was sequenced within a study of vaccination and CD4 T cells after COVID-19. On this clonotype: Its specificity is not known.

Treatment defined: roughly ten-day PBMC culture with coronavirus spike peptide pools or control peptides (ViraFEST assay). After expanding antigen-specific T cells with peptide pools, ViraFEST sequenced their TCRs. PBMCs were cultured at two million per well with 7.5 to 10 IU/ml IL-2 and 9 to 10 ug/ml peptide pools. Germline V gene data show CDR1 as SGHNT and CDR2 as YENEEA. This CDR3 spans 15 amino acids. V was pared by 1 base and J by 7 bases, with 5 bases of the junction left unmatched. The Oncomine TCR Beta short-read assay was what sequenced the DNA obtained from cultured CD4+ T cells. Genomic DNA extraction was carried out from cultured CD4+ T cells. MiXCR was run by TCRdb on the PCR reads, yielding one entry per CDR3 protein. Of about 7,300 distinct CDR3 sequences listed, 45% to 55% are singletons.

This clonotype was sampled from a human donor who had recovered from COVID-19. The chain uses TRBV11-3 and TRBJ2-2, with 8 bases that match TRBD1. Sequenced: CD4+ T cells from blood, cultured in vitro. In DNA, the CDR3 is TGTGCCAGCAGCTTAGGACAGGGGTACGGCGGGGAGCTGTTTTTT. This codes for CASSLGQGYGGELFF. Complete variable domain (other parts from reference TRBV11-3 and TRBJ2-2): EAGVVQSPRYKIIEKKQPVAFWCNPISGHNTLYWYLQNLGQGPELLIRYENEEAVDDSQLPKDRFSAERLKGVDSTLKIQPAELGDSAVYLCASSLGQGYGGELFFGEGSRLTVL.